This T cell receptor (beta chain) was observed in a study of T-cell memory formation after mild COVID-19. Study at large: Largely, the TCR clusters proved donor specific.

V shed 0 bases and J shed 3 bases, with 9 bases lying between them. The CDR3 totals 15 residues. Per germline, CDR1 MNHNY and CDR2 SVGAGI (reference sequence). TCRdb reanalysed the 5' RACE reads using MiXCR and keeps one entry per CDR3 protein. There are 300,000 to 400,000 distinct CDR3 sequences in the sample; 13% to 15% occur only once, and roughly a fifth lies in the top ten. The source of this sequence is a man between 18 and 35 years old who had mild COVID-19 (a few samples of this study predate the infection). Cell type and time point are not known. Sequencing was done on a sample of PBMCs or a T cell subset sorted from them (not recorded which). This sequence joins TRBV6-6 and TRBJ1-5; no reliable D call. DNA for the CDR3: TGTGCCAGCAGTTACTCTCCCAGCCCCAATCAGCCCCAGCATTTT. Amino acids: CASSYSPSPNQPQHF.